The 8 T cell receptor beta chains below come from one sample, sequenced in a study of human T cells and chemical hapten exposure. TCRdb itself ran the RACE reads through MiXCR, one entry per CDR3 protein. Of more than 85,000 distinct CDR3 sequences listed, roughly a third are singletons. Time point defined: patch test 3, about 24 weeks after DPC sensitization. Stated treatment: therapeutic diphenylcyclopropenone sensitization with weekly scalp DPC. Sequencing was performed on whole blood, taken in connection with sensitization to the hapten diphenylcyclopropenone (DPC). The receptors stem from a man between 40 and 49 years old with alopecia areata. Some clones in this sample may be carry-over from other donors' samples.

This clonotype appeared a few times. The genes are TRBV20-1 and TRBJ1-1; D remains ambiguous. V lost 4 bases, J lost 2 bases, and 5 bases lay in between. The CDR3 extends over 11 amino acids. Looked up from germline, CDR1 is DFQATT and CDR2 is SNEGSKA (reference sequence). CDR3 sequence: CSAKDNTEAFF. CDR3 sequence (DNA): TGCAGTGCTAAGGATAACACTGAAGCTTTCTTT.

This clonotype was detected a few times. The chain carries TRBV6-2 or TRBV6-3 and TRBJ1-5; maybe TRBD1 (6 bases). V lost 6 bases to trimming and J lost 7 bases, with 13 bases between them. In germline, CDR1 is MNHEY, CDR2 SVGEGT. The CDR3 spans 13 residues. CDR3: CASSRGQEQPQHF. DNA of the CDR3: TGTGCCAGCAGCAGGGGTCAGGAGCAGCCCCAGCATTTT.

This clonotype came up a few times. The junction does not match germline at one end; this may be a read error. The chain recombines TRBV7-2 with TRBJ2-7; TRBD2 is a possible D gene (6 bases). Germline V CDR1 and CDR2: SGHTA, FQGNSA. This CDR3 contains 14 residues. The CDR3 sequence: CASSPFGGYEPVDF. The DNA of the CDR3 is TGTGCCAGCAGCCCTTTCGGGGGTTACGAGCCGGTGGACTTC.

There are a few counts of this clonotype. The rearrangement links TRBV29-1 to TRBJ2-5; no firm D call. CDR3 size: 14 residues. The ends were cut back, 0 bases at V and 4 bases at J, with 12 bases in the middle. Germline CDR1 reads SQVTM; CDR2 reads ANQGSEA. CDR3 bases: TGCAGCGTTGAAGATGAAAGGGTCCGAGAGACCCAGTACTTC. Translating it yields CSVEDERVRETQYF.

This clonotype was seen only a few times. The chain combines TRBV4-3 with TRBJ2-7; D ambiguous. The CDR3 length is 15 residues. Trimming took off 0 bases at V and 4 bases at J, with 13 bases between the two ends. CDR1 is LGHNA, CDR2 YSLEER, per germline. For the CDR3, the DNA is TGCGCCAGCAGCCAAGACCGGCAGGATTTTTACGAGCAGTACTTC. Amino acids: CASSQDRQDFYEQYF.

The rearrangement uses TRBV12-5 and TRBJ1-1, with D possibly being TRBD1 (5 bases). Germline V gene data show CDR1 as LGHNT and CDR2 as FRNRAP. V gave up 4 bases and J gave up 1 base, with 10 bases separating them. The CDR3 is 14 amino acids. The CDR3 DNA reads as TGTGCTAGTGGTTGGCAGGGACGGAACACTGAAGCTTTCTTT. Translated, it gives CASGWQGRNTEAFF.

This clonotype showed up just a few times. V is TRBV19 and J is TRBJ1-1; 8 bases agree with TRBD1. The germline V gene has CDR1 LNHDA and CDR2 SQIVND (reference sequence). Germline trimming cut 5 bases from V and 0 bases from J; bases unmatched to any gene: 2. The CDR3 contains 14 residues. Here the CDR3 reads CASSEQGVNTEAFF. For the CDR3, the DNA is TGTGCCAGTAGTGAACAGGGGGTGAACACTGAAGCTTTCTTT. Complete variable domain (other parts from reference TRBV19 and TRBJ1-1): DGGITQSPKYLFRKEGQNVTLSCEQNLNHDAMYWYRQDPGQGLRLIYYSQIVNDFQKGDIAEGYSVSREKKESFPLTVTSAQKNPTAFYLCASSEQGVNTEAFFGQGTRLTVV.

The V gene is TRBV28, the J gene TRBJ1-3; D is ambiguous. The V and J ends lost 2 bases and 4 bases respectively, with 12 bases between them. The CDR3 runs 15 residues. From germline, CDR1 is MDHEN and CDR2 SYDVKM. The CDR3 spells CASSLHTGSGNTIYF. The CDR3 nucleotides read TGTGCCAGCAGTTTACACACCGGGTCCGGAAACACCATATATTTT.